This T cell receptor (beta chain) was obtained from a study of cytomegalovirus exposure and HLA in healthy donors. The primer mix had 60 Vbeta and 13 Jbeta primers. The repertoire was sequenced with immunoSEQ multiplex PCR; TCRdb's copy has only in-frame clones and lacks some. Among around 86,000 clones, 6.5% to 8% were seen once, and the ten largest hold 2.3%. Trimming took 5 bases from V and 3 from J; bases not matched to a gene: 6. This CDR3 has 14 residues. Germline V gene sequence: CDR1 SNHLY, CDR2 FYNNEI. Only a few counts were recorded for this clone. This receptor was taken from a man aged 45-60 years in good health and CMV-seronegative. The chain uses TRBV2 and TRBJ2-7; 8 bases match TRBD1. The specimen sequenced was PBMCs. CDR3 nucleotide sequence: TGTGCCAGCAGTTCCGGGACAGGTTACTACGAGCAGTACTTC. Translating gives CASSSGTGYYEQYF.